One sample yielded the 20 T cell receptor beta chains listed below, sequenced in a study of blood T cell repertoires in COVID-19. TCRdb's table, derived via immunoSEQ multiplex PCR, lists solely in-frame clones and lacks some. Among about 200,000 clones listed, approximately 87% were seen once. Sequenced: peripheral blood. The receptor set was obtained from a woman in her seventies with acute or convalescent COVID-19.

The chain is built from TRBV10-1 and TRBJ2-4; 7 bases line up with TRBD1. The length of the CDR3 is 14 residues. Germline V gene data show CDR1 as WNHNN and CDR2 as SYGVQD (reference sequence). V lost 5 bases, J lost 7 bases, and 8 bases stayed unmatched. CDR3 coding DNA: TGCGCCAGCAGTACAGGGGCCCTGGGGAACATTCAGTACTTC. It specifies CASSTGALGNIQYF.

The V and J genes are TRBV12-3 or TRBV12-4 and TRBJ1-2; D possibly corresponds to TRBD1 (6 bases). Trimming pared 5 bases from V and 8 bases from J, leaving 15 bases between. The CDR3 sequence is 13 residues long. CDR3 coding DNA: TGTGCCAGCAGTCACACCGACAGGACCGGCTACACCTTC. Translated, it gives CASSHTDRTGYTF.

The CDR3 spells CASSMTGTNNQPQHF. CDR3 bases: TGTGCCAGCAGTATGACAGGGACGAACAATCAGCCCCAGCATTTT. The chain carries TRBV28 and TRBJ1-5, with 7 bases lining up with TRBD1. Trimming cost V 5 bases and J 3 bases; bases outside gene matches: 7. The CDR3 consists of 15 residues. Germline CDR1 reads MDHEN; CDR2 reads SYDVKM.

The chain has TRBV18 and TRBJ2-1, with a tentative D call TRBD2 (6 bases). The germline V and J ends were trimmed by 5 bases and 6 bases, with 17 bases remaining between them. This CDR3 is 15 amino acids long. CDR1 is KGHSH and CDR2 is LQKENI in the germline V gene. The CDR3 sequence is CASSGYGGEVNEQFF. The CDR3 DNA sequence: TGTGCCAGCTCAGGGTATGGAGGGGAGGTCAATGAGCAGTTCTTC.

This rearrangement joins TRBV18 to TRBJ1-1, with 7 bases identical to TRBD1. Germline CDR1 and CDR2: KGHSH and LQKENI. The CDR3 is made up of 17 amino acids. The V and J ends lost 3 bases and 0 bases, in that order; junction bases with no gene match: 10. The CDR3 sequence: CASSPMGTALMNTEAFF. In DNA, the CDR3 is TGTGCCAGCTCACCTATGGGGACAGCCCTCATGAACACTGAAGCTTTCTTT.

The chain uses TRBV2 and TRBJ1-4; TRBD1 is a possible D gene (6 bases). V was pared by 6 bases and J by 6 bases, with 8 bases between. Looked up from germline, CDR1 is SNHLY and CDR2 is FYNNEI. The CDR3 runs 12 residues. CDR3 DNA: TGTGCCAGCAGGAACAGGGATGAAAAACTGTTTTTT. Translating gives CASRNRDEKLFF.

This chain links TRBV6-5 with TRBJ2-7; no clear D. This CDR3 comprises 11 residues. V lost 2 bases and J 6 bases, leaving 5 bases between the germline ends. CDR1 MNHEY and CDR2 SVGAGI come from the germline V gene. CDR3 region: CASSYKSEQYF. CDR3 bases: TGTGCCAGCAGTTACAAGAGCGAGCAGTACTTC.

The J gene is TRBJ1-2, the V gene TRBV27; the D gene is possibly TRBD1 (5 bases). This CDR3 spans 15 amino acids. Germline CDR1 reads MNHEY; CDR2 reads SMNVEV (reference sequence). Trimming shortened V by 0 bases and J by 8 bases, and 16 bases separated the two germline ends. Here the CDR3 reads CASSLSGRAGWGYTF. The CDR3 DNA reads TGTGCCAGCAGTTTATCGGGCAGGGCAGGATGGGGCTACACCTTC.

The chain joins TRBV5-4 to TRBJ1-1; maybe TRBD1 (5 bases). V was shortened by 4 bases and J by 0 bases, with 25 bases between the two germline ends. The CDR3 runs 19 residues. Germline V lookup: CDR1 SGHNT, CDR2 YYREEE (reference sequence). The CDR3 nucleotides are TGTGCCAGCAGCCAAGGGCCGGGAGGGACGCGCCTTTTGAACACTGAAGCTTTCTTT. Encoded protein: CASSQGPGGTRLLNTEAFF.

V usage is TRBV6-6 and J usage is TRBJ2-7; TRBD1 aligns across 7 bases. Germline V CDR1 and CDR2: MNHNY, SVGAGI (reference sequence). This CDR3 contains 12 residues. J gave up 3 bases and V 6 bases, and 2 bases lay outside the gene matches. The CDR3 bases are TGTGCCAGCAGCAGGACAGGCTACGAGCAGTACTTC. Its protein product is CASSRTGYEQYF.

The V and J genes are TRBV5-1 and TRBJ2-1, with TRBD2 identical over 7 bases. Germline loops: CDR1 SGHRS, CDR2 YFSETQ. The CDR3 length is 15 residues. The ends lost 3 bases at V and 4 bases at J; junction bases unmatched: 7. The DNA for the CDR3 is TGCGCCAGCAGCTGGGGCGGGAGCCTATACAATGAGCAGTTCTTC. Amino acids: CASSWGGSLYNEQFF.

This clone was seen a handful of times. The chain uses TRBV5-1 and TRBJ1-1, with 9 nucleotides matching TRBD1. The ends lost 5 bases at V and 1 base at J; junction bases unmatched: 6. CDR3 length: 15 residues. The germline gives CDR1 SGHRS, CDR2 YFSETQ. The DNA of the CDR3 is TGCGCCAGCAGATCTACAGGGGGCACGAACACTGAAGCTTTCTTT. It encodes CASRSTGGTNTEAFF. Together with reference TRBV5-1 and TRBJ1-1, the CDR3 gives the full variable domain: KAGVTQTPRYLIKTRGQQVTLSCSPISGHRSVSWYQQTPGQGLQFLFEYFSETQRNKGNFPGRFSGRQFSNSRSEMNVSTLELGDSALYLCASRSTGGTNTEAFFGQGTRLTVV.

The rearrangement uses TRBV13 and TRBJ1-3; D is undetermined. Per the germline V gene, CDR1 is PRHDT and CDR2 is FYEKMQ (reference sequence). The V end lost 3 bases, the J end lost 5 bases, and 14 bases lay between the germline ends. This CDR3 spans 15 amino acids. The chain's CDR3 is CASSFGVSGRNTIYF. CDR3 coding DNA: TGTGCCAGCAGCTTCGGGGTATCGGGAAGAAACACCATATATTTT.

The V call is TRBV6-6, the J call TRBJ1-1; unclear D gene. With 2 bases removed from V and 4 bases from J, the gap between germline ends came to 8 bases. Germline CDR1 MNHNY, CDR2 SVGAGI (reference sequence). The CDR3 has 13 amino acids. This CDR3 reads CASSYGQSTEAFF. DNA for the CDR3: TGTGCCAGCAGTTACGGGCAGAGCACTGAAGCTTTCTTT.

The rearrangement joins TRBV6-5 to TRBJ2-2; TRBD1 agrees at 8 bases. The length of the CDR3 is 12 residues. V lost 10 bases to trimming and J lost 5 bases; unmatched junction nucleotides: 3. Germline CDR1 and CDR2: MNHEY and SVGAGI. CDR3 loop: CATTGVTGELFF. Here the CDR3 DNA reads TGTGCCACGACAGGGGTTACCGGGGAGCTGTTTTTT.

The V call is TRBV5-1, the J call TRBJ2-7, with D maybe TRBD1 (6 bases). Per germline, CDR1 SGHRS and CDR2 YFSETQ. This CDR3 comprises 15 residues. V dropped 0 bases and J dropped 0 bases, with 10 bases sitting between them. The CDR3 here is CASSLGGLTSYEQYF. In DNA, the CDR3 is TGCGCCAGCAGCTTGGGGGGGCTGACCTCCTACGAGCAGTACTTC. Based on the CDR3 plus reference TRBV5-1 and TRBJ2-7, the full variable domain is KAGVTQTPRYLIKTRGQQVTLSCSPISGHRSVSWYQQTPGQGLQFLFEYFSETQRNKGNFPGRFSGRQFSNSRSEMNVSTLELGDSALYLCASSLGGLTSYEQYFGPGTRLTVT.

The CDR3: CASSPRVGFEGYTF. Written as DNA, the CDR3 is TGTGCCAGCTCACCCCGGGTGGGTTTCGAAGGCTACACCTTC. This chain connects TRBV18 to TRBJ1-2; D not certain. The V end lost 3 bases, the J end lost 8 bases, and 16 bases lay between the germline ends. Germline V gene lookup returns CDR1 KGHSH and CDR2 LQKENI. The CDR3 has 14 residues.

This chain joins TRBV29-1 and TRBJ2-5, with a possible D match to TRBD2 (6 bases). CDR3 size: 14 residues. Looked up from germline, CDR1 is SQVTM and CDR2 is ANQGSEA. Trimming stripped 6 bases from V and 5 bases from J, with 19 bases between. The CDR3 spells CSVTTSGRWETQYF. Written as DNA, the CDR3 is TGCAGCGTAACGACTAGTGGGAGGTGGGAGACCCAGTACTTC.

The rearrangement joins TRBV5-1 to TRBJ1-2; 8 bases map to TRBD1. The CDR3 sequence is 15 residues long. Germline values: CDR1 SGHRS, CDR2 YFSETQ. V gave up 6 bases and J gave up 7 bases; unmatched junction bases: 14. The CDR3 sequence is CASTSNSGGTGGYTF. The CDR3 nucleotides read TGCGCCAGCACCTCTAATTCAGGGGGCACCGGTGGCTACACCTTC.

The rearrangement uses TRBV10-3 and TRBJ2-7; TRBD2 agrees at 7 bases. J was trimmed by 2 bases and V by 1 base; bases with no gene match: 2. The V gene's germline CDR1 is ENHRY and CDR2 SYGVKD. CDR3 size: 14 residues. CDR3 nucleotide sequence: TGTGCCATCAGTGAGTGGACTAGGACCTACGAGCAGTACTTC. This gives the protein CAISEWTRTYEQYF.